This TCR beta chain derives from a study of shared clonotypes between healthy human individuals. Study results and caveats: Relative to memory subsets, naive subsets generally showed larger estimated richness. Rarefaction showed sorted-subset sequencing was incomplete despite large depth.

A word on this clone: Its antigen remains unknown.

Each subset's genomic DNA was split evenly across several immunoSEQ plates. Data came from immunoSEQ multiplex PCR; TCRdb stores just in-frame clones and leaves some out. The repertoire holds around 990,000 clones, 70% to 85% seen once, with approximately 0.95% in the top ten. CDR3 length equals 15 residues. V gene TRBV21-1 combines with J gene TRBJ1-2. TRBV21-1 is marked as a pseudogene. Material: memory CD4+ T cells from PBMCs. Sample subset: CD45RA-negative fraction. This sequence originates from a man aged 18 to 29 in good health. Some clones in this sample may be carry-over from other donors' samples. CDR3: CASSKDGQGGYGYTF. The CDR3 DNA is TGTGCCAGCAGCAAAGACGGGCAGGGGGGGTATGGCTACACCTTC.